The 3 T cell receptor gamma chains reported below all come from one sample, sequenced in a study of intestinal T cells in coeliac disease. LymphoTrack primers amplified TRG sequences from roughly 210 ng of biopsy DNA. TCRdb reprocessed the multiplex PCR reads using CATT. Of under 400 gamma-chain clones in the sample, roughly 50% are singletons; the top ten hold 25% to 30%. For each case, the template was genomic DNA from ten approximately 5-µm formalin-fixed paraffin-embedded scrolls. The sample taken for sequencing was a duodenal biopsy. All receptors come from a human donor with celiac disease.

This clone was detected a few times. The protein held in TCRdb is that of a much larger clone and does not match this DNA's translation at residue 4, likely because of a read error; the protein shown is translated from the DNA. This chain links TRGV2 with TRGJ1 or TRGJ2. This CDR3 is 13 amino acids long. Germline-derived CDR1 and CDR2 are EGSNGY and YDSYNSKV. CDR3 sequence: CATRDRYYYKKLF. In DNA, the CDR3 is TGTGCCACCCGGGACAGATATTATTATAAGAAACTCTTT.

Concerning this clone: The sample holds other DNA sequences that translate to the same CDR3. The CDR3 nucleotides are TGTGCCACCTGGGACAGGCCACACACCCCTCATTATTATAAGAAACTCTTT. This gives the protein CATWDRPHTPHYYKKLF. The chain couples TRGV3 to TRGJ1 or TRGJ2. Germline values: CDR1 VTNTFY, CDR2 YDVSTARD (reference sequence). The CDR3 loop spans 17 amino acids. Trimming took 0 bases from V and 2 from J; bases not matched to a gene: 13.

This clone is categorized as hyperexpanded. This sample includes further DNA sequences coding for the same CDR3. In DNA, the CDR3 is TGTGCCCCAATACCTGGTAGTGATTGGATCAAGACGTTT. It is translated as CAPIPGSDWIKTF. The chain joins TRGV4 to TRGJP2. The germline V gene encodes CDR1 EGSTGY and CDR2 YDSYTSSV. The ends lost 12 bases at V and 3 bases at J; junction bases unmatched: 10. The CDR3 spans 13 residues.